This record covers a single T cell receptor (beta chain). Germline V lookup: CDR1 SGHRS, CDR2 YFSETQ. This CDR3 has 16 residues. Losses at the gene ends were 4 bases for V and 0 bases for J; bases not matched to a gene: 6. This record belongs to a study of siplizumab effects on memory and regulatory T cells. Assay used: immunoSEQ multiplex PCR; TCRdb lists only in-frame clones, some missing. The table shows approximately 50,000 clones, with over 90% occurring only once. The chain has TRBV5-1 and TRBJ1-3, with TRBD1 matching over 8 bases. Sequencing used CD8+ T cells sorted from blood. The origin of this receptor is a human donor in good health. CDR3 sequence reads: CASSRDRGPSGNTIYF. CDR3 nucleotides: TGCGCCAGCAGCCGTGACAGGGGCCCCTCTGGAAACACCATATATTTT.